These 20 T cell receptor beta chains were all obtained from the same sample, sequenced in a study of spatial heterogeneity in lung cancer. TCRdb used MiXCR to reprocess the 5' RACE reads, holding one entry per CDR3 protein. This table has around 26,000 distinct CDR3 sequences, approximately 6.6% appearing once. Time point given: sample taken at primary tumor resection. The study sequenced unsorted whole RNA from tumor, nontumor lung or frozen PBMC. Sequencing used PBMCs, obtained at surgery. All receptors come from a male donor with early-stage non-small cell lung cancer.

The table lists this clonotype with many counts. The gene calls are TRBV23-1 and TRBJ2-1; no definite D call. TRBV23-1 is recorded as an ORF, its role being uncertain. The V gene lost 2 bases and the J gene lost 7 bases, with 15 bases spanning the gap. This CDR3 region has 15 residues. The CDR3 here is CASSQVTEDGNEQFF. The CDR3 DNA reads TGCGCCAGCAGTCAAGTAACTGAAGACGGGAATGAGCAGTTCTTC.

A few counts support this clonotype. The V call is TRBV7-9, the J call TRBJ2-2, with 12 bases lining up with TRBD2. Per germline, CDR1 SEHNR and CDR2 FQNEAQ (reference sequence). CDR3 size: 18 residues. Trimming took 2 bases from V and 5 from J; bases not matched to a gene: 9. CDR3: CASSLIPTSGRLTGELFF. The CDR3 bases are TGTGCCAGCAGCTTAATCCCTACTAGCGGGAGGTTAACCGGGGAGCTGTTTTTT. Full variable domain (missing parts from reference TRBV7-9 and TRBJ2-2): DTGVSQNPRHKITKRGQNVTFRCDPISEHNRLYWYRQTLGQGPEFLTYFQNEAQLEKSRLLSDRFSAERPKGSFSTLEIQRTEQGDSAMYLCASSLIPTSGRLTGELFFGEGSRLTVL.

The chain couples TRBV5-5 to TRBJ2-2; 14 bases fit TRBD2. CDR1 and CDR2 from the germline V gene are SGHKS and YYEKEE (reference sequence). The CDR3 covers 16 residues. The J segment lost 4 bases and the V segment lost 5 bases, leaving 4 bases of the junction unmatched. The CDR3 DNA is TGTGCCAGCAGACTGGGACTAGCGGGAGCCACCGGGGAGCTGTTTTTT. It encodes CASRLGLAGATGELFF. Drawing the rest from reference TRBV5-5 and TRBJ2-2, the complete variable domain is DAGVTQSPTHLIKTRGQQVTLRCSPISGHKSVSWYQQVLGQGPQFIFQYYEKEERGRGNFPDRFSARQFPNYSSELNVNALLLGDSALYLCASRLGLAGATGELFFGEGSRLTVL.

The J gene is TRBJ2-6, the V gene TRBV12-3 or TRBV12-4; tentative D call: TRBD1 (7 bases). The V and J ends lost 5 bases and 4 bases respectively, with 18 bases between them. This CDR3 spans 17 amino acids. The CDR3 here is CASSLRDRDKGANVLTF. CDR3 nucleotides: TGTGCCAGCAGTCTGCGGGACAGAGATAAAGGGGCCAACGTCCTGACTTTC.

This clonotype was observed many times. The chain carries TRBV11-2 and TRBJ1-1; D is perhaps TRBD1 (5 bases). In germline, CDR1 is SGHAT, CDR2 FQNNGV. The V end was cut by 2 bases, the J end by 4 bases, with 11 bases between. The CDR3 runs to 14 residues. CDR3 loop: CASSLYQGRTEAFF. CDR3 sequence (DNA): TGTGCCAGCAGCTTATATCAGGGTCGCACTGAAGCTTTCTTT.

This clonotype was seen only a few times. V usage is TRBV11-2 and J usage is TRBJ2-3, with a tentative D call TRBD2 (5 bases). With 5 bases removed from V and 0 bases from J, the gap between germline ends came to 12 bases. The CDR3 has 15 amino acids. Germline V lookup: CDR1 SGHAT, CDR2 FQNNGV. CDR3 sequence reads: CASSKADPSTDTQYF. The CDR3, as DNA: TGTGCCAGCAGCAAAGCGGACCCCAGCACAGATACGCAGTATTTT.

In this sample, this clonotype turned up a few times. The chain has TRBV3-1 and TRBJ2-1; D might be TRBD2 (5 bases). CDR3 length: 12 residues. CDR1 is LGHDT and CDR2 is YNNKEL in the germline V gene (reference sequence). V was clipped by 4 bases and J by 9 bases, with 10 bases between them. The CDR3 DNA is TGTGCCAGCAGCCCCGGGAAGGTTGAGCAGTTCTTC. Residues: CASSPGKVEQFF.

CDR3 region: CASTREVAGWNTQYF. Written as DNA, the CDR3 is TGTGCCAGCACCCGGGAGGTAGCGGGTTGGAATACGCAGTATTTT. The chain couples TRBV9 to TRBJ2-3; 7 bases align to TRBD2. With 6 bases clipped from V and 7 bases from J, the junction kept 14 bases outside the gene matches. Germline values: CDR1 SGDLS, CDR2 YYNGEE. The CDR3 totals 15 residues.

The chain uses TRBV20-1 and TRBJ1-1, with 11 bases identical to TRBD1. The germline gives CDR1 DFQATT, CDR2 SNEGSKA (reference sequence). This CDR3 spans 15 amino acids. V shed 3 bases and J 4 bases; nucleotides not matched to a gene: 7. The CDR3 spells CSARKGTGGPTEAFF. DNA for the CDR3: TGCAGTGCTAGGAAGGGGACAGGGGGGCCCACTGAAGCTTTCTTT.

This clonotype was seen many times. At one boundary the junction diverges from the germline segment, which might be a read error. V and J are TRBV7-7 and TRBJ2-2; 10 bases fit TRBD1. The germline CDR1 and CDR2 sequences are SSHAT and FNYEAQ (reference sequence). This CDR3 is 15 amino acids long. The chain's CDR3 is CASSLGQGFTGELFF. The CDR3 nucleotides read TGTGCTAGCAGTCTGGGACAGGGGTTCACCGGGGAGCTGTTTTTT.

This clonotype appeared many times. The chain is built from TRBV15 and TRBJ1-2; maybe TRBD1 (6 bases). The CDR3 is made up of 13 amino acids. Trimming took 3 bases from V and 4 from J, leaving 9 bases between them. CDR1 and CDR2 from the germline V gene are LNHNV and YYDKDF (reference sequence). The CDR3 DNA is TGTGCCACCAGCAGGGACAGCCGCTATGGCTACACCTTC. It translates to CATSRDSRYGYTF.

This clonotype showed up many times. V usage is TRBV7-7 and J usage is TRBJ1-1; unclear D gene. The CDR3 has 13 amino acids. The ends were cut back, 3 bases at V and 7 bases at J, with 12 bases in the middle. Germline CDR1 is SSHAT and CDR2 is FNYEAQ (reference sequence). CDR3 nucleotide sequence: TGTGCCAGCAGCTTTAAGCTCGGATATGAAGCTTTCTTT. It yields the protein CASSFKLGYEAFF.

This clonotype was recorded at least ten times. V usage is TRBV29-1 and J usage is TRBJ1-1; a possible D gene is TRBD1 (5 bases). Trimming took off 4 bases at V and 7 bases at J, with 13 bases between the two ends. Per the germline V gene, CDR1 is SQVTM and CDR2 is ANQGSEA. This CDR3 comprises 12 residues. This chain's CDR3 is CSVARAGGEAFF. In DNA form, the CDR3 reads TGCAGCGTTGCGAGGGCTGGGGGTGAAGCTTTCTTT.

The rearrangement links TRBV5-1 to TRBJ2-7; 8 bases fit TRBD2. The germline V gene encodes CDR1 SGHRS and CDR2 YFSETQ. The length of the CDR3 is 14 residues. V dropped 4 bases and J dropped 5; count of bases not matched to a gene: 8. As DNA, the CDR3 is TGCGCCAGCAGCGCTTCCGGGACTAGAGACGAGCAGTACTTC. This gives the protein CASSASGTRDEQYF.

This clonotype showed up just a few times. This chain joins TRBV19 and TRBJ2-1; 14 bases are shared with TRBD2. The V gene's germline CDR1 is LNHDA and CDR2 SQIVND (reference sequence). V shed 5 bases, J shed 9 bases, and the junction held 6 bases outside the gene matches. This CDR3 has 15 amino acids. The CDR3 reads CASSPGTSGRREQFF. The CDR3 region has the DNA TGTGCCAGTAGTCCCGGGACTAGCGGGAGACGTGAGCAGTTCTTC.

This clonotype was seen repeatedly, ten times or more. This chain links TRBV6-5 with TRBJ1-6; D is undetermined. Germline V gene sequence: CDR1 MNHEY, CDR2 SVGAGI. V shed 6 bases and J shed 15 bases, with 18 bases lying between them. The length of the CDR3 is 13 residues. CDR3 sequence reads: CASSRGGEIVLHF. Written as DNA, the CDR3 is TGTGCCAGCAGCCGAGGAGGAGAGATTGTCCTCCACTTT.

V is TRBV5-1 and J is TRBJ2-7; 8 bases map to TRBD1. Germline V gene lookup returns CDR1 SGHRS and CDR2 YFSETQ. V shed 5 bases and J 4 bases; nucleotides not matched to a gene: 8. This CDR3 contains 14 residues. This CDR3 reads CASRTGTGNYEQYF. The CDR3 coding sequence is TGCGCCAGCAGAACCGGGACAGGAAATTACGAGCAGTACTTC. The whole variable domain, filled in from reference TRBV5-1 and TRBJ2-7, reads KAGVTQTPRYLIKTRGQQVTLSCSPISGHRSVSWYQQTPGQGLQFLFEYFSETQRNKGNFPGRFSGRQFSNSRSEMNVSTLELGDSALYLCASRTGTGNYEQYFGPGTRLTVT.

The CDR3, as DNA: TGTGCCAGCAGTTTTTCCCCCTGGAGCGGGGAGCTGTTTTTT. Residues: CASSFSPWSGELFF. The chain employs TRBV27 and TRBJ2-2; D uncertain. The ends were cut back, 3 bases at V and 7 bases at J, with 12 bases in the middle. Germline CDR1 is MNHEY and CDR2 is SMNVEV (reference sequence). CDR3 length: 14 amino acids.

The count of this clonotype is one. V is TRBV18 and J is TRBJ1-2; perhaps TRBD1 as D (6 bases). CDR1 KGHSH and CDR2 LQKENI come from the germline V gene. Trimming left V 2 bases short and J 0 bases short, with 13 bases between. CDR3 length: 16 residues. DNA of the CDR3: TGTGCCAGCTCACCATTACAGGGAGAAGCTAACTATGGCTACACCTTC. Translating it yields CASSPLQGEANYGYTF.

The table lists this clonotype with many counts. The CDR3 sequence is CASRTGTGITEAFF. In DNA form, the CDR3 reads TGTGCCAGCAGAACCGGGACAGGGATAACTGAAGCTTTCTTT. The V call is TRBV28, the J call TRBJ1-1; 9 nucleotides agree with TRBD1. The CDR3 spans 14 residues. The ends lost 6 bases at V and 5 bases at J; junction bases unmatched: 7. The V gene's germline CDR1 is MDHEN and CDR2 SYDVKM.